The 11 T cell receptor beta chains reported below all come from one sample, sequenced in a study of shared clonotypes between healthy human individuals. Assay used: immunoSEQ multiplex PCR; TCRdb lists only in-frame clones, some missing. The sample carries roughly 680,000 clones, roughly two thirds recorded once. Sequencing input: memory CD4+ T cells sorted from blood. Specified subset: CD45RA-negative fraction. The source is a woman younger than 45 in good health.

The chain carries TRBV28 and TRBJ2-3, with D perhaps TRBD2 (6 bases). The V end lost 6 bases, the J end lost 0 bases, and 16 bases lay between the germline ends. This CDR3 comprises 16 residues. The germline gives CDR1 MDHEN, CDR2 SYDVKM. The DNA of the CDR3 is TGTGCCAGCAGGCTCGTAGGAGGGGCTAGCACAGATACGCAGTATTTT. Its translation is CASRLVGGASTDTQYF.

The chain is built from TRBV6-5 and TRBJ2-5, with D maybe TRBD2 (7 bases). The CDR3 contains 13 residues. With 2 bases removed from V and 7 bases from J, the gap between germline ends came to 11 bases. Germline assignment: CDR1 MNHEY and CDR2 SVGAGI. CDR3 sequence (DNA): TGTGCCAGCAGTTACGAGGGGGGGAGGACCCAGTACTTC. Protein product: CASSYEGGRTQYF.

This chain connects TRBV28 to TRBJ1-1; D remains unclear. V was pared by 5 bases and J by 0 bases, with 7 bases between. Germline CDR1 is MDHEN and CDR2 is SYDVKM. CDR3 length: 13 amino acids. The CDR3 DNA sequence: TGTGCCAGCAGTGGGCAGATGAACACTGAAGCTTTCTTT. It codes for CASSGQMNTEAFF.

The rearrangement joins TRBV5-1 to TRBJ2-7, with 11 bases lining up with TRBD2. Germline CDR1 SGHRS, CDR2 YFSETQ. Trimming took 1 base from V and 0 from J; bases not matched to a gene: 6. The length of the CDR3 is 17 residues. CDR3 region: CASSLFLAGGSSYEQYF. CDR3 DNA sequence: TGCGCCAGCAGCTTGTTCTTAGCGGGAGGGAGCTCCTACGAGCAGTACTTC.

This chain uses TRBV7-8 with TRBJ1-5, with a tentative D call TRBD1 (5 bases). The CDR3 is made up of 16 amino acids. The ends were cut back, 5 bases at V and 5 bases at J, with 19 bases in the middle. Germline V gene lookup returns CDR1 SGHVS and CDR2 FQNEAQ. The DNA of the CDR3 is TGTGCCAGCAGCACCCTAGATGGCAGGGAGCATCAGCCCCAGCATTTT. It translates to CASSTLDGREHQPQHF.

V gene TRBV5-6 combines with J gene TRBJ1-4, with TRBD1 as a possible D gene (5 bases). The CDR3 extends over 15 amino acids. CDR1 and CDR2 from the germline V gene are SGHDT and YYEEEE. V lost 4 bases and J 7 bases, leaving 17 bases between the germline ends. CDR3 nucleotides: TGTGCCAGCAGCCAATTCAGGGCACATGGTGAAAAACTGTTTTTT. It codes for CASSQFRAHGEKLFF.

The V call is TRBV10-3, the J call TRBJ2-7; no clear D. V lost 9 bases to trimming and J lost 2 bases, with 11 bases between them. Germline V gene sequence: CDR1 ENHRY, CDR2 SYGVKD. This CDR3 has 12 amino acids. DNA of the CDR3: TGTGCCATAGCCGTCCTCCCCTACGAGCAGTACTTC. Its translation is CAIAVLPYEQYF.

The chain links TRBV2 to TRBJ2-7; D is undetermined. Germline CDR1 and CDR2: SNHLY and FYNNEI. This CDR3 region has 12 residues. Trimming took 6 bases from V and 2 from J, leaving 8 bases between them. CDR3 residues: CASSFGTYEQYF. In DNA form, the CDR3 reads TGTGCCAGCAGCTTTGGGACCTACGAGCAGTACTTC. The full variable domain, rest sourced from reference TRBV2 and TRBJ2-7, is EPEVTQTPSHQVTQMGQEVILRCVPISNHLYFYWYRQILGQKVEFLVSFYNNEISEKSEIFDDQFSVERPDGSNFTLKIRSTKLEDSAMYFCASSFGTYEQYFGPGTRLTVT.

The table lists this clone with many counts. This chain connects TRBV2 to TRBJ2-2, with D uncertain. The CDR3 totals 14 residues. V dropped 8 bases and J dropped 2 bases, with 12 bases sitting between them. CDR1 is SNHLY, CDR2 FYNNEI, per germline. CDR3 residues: CASLSAVNTGELFF. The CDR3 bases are TGTGCCAGCCTCTCGGCGGTCAACACCGGGGAGCTGTTTTTT.

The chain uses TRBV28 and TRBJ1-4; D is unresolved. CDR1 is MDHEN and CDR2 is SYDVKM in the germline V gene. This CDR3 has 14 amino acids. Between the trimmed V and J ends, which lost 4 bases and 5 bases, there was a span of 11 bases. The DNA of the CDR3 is TGTGCCAGCAGTTCGAACAGCTTAAATGAAAAACTGTTTTTT. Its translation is CASSSNSLNEKLFF.

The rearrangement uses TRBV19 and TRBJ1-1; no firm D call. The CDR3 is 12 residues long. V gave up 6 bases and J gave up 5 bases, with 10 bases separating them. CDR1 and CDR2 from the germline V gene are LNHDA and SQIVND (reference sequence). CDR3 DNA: TGTGCCAGTAGGGCGGGGAATACTGAAGCTTTCTTT. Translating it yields CASRAGNTEAFF. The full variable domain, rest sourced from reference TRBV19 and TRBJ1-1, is DGGITQSPKYLFRKEGQNVTLSCEQNLNHDAMYWYRQDPGQGLRLIYYSQIVNDFQKGDIAEGYSVSREKKESFPLTVTSAQKNPTAFYLCASRAGNTEAFFGQGTRLTVV.